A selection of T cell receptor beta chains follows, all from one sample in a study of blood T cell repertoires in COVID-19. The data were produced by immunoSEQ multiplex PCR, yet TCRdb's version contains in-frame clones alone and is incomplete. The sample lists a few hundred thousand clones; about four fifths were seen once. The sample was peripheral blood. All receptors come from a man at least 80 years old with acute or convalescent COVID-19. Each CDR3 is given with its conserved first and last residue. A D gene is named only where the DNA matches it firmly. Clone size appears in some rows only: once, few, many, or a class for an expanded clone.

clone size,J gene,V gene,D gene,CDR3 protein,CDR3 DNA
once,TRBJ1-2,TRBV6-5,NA,CASSTRGGRYGYTF,TGTGCCAGCAGCACCCGGGGGGGAAGATATGGCTACACCTTC
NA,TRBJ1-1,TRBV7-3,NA,CASSLMPIQTMNTEAFF,TGTGCCAGCAGCTTAATGCCCATACAGACTATGAACACTGAAGCTTTCTTT
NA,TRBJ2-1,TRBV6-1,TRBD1,CASSEATGDNEQFF,TGTGCCAGCAGTGAAGCAACAGGGGACAATGAGCAGTTCTTC
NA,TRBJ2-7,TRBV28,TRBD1,CASSLRTGGRYEQYF,TGTGCCAGCAGTTTAAGGACAGGGGGGAGGTACGAGCAGTACTTC
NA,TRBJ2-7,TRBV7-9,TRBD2,CASSPPTSGRARSYEQYF,TGTGCCAGCAGCCCCCCTACTAGCGGGAGAGCCCGCTCCTACGAGCAGTACTTC
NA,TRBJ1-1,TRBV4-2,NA,CASSQDGGGIMNTEAFF,TGTGCCAGCAGCCAAGATGGGGGCGGCATAATGAACACTGAAGCTTTCTTT
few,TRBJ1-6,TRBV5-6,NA,CASSLGTGMGSPLHF,TGTGCCAGCAGCTTGGGCACAGGGATGGGTTCACCCCTCCACTTT
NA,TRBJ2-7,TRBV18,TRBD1,CASSFGQGYEQYF,TGTGCCAGCTCCTTTGGACAGGGCTACGAGCAGTACTTC
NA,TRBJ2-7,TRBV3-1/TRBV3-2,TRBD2,CASSTVKRGPYEQYF,TGTGCCAGCAGCACCGTGAAGCGGGGGCCCTACGAGCAGTACTTC
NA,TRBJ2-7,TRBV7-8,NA,CASSPRSYEQYF,TGTGCCAGCAGCCCCCGCTCCTACGAGCAGTACTTC
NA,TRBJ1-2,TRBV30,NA,CAWSPGVSGYTF,TGTGCCTGGAGTCCAGGGGTTTCTGGCTACACCTTC
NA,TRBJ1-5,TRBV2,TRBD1,CASSAGQGKVQPQHF,TGTGCCAGCAGCGCCGGACAGGGTAAGGTTCAGCCCCAGCATTTT
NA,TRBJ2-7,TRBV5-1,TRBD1,CASSTGDSPYEQYF,TGCGCCAGCAGCACCGGGGACAGCCCCTACGAGCAGTACTTC
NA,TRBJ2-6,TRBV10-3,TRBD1,CAISDVGQLFSGANVLTF,TGTGCCATCAGTGACGTGGGACAGCTTTTCTCTGGGGCCAACGTCCTGACTTTC
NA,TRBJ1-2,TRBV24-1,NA,CATSDRGDYGYTF,TGTGCCACCAGTGACAGGGGTGACTATGGCTACACCTTC
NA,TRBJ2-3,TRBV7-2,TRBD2,CASSLSGGAADTQYF,TGTGCCAGCAGCTTAAGCGGGGGGGCTGCAGATACGCAGTATTTT
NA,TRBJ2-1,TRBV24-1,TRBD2,CATSDRGTSPWDEQFF,TGTGCCACCAGTGACCGTGGGACTAGCCCGTGGGATGAGCAGTTCTTC
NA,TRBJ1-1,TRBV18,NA,CASSTLAGGDTEAFF,TGTGCCAGCTCTACCCTGGCCGGGGGGGACACTGAAGCTTTCTTT
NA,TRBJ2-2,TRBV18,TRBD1,CASSPTGQGGTGELFF,TGTGCCAGCTCACCAACGGGACAGGGTGGCACCGGGGAGCTGTTTTTT
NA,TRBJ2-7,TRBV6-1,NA,CASSVATRGFYEQYF,TGTGCCAGCAGTGTAGCTACTCGGGGGTTTTACGAGCAGTACTTC
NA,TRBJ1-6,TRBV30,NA,CAWSSGSPLHF,TGTGCCTGGAGTTCCGGTTCACCCCTCCACTTT
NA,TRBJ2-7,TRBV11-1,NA,CASSLVPGTPYEQYF,TGTGCCAGCAGCTTAGTCCCAGGGACACCCTACGAGCAGTACTTC
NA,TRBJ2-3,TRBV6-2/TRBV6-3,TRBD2,CASSYSTLAGGQFTDTQYF,TGTGCCAGCAGTTACTCGACACTAGCGGGGGGGCAATTTACAGATACGCAGTATTTT
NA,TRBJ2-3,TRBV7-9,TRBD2,CASSNPGTSADTQYF,TGTGCCAGCAGCAACCCCGGGACTAGCGCAGATACGCAGTATTTT
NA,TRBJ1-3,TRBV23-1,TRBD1,CASSLGTATLKNSGNTIYF,TGCGCCAGCAGCCTCGGGACAGCCACTTTGAAAAACTCTGGAAACACCATATATTTT
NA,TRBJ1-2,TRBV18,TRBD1,CASSAGQGAVGYTF,TGTGCCAGCTCAGCTGGACAGGGGGCAGTCGGCTACACCTTC
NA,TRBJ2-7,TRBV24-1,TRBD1,CATSDPGTGVYEQYF,TGTGCCACCAGTGACCCCGGGACAGGGGTGTACGAGCAGTACTTC
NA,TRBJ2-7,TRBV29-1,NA,CSVATGPLEQYF,TGCAGCGTTGCCACAGGGCCCCTCGAGCAGTACTTC
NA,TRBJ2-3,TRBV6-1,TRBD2,CASSQTSGRTDTQYF,TGTGCCAGCAGCCAAACTAGCGGCCGCACAGATACGCAGTATTTT
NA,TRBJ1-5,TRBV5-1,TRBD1,CASSLDGRGDQPQHF,TGCGCCAGCAGCTTGGATGGCAGGGGGGATCAGCCCCAGCATTTT
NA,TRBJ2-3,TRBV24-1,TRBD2,CATSDRTSGGVPDTQYF,TGTGCCACCAGTGACCGGACTAGCGGGGGGGTGCCAGATACGCAGTATTTT
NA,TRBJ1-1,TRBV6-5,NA,CASGRTVTNTEAFF,TGTGCCAGCGGTAGGACAGTTACGAACACTGAAGCTTTCTTT
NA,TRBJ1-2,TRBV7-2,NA,CASSLRGDGYTF,TGTGCCAGCAGCTTACGGGGAGATGGCTACACCTTC
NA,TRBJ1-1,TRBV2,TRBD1,CASSELGRGQGTEAFF,TGTGCCAGCAGTGAACTGGGTAGGGGACAGGGGACTGAAGCTTTCTTT
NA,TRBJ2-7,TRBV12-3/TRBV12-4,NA,CASSSRQNYEQYF,TGTGCCAGCAGTTCCCGACAGAACTACGAGCAGTACTTC
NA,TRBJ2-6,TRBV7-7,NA,CASSSNFLGANVLTF,TGTGCCAGCAGCTCCAACTTCTTAGGGGCCAACGTCCTGACTTTC
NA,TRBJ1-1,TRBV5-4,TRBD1,CASSLGGTGTAFF,TGTGCCAGCAGCTTGGGAGGGACAGGGACAGCTTTCTTT
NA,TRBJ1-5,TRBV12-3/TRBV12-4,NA,CASSLTENQPQHF,TGTGCCAGCAGTCTGACAGAGAATCAGCCCCAGCATTTT
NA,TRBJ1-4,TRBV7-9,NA,CASSLGVGLSTNEKLFF,TGTGCCAGCAGCTTAGGGGTAGGACTCTCAACTAATGAAAAACTGTTTTTT
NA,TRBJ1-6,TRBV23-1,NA,CASSQWALPESLHF,TGCGCCAGCAGTCAATGGGCACTCCCAGAGAGCCTCCACTTT
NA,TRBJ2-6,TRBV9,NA,CASSVNPTGNGANVLTF,TGTGCCAGCAGCGTAAATCCTACAGGGAATGGGGCCAACGTCCTGACTTTC
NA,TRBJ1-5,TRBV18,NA,CASSPEQGPNQPQHF,TGTGCCAGCTCACCAGAGCAGGGCCCCAATCAGCCCCAGCATTTT
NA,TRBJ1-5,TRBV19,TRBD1,CASMGQGAGNQPQHF,TGTGCCAGTATGGGCCAGGGGGCCGGAAATCAGCCCCAGCATTTT
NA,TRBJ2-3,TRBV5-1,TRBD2,CASSWTSGGTDTQYF,TGCGCCAGCAGCTGGACTAGCGGGGGAACAGATACGCAGTATTTT
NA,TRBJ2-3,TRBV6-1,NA,CASSETPGADTQYF,TGTGCCAGCAGTGAAACTCCAGGGGCAGATACGCAGTATTTT
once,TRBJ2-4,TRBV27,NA,CASISGDIQYF,TGTGCCAGCATCTCGGGGGACATTCAGTACTTC
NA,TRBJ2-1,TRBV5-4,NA,CASSRVGSYNEQFF,TGTGCCAGCAGCCGGGTTGGCTCCTACAATGAGCAGTTCTTC
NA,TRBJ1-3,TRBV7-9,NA,CASSPSGSGNTIYF,TGTGCCAGCAGCCCCTCGGGCTCTGGAAACACCATATATTTT
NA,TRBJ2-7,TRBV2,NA,CASSEGPFYEQYF,TGTGCCAGCAGTGAAGGGCCGTTCTACGAGCAGTACTTC
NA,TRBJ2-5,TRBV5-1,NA,CASSLRDTPETQYF,TGCGCCAGCAGCTTGAGGGACACACCAGAGACCCAGTACTTC
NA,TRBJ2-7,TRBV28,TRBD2,CASSSGGSSYEQYF,TGTGCCAGCAGTAGCGGGGGGAGCTCCTACGAGCAGTACTTC
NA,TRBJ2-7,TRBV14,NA,CASSQVMSSYEQYF,TGTGCCAGCAGCCAAGTGATGAGCTCCTACGAGCAGTACTTC
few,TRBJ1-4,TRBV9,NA,CASSVEGQKLFF,TGTGCCAGCAGCGTAGAGGGGCAGAAACTGTTTTTT
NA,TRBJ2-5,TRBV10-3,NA,CAISELGSRAETQYF,TGTGCCATCAGTGAGTTAGGAAGCAGGGCGGAGACCCAGTACTTC
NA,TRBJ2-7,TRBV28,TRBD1,CASSLPTGNKQYF,TGTGCCAGCAGTCTCCCGACAGGGAACAAGCAGTACTTC
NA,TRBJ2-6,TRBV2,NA,CASIPDFSGANVLTF,TGTGCCAGCATCCCCGACTTCTCTGGGGCCAACGTCCTGACTTTC
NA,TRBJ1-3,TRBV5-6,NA,CASSLTASGNTIYF,TGTGCCAGCAGCTTAACAGCTTCTGGAAACACCATATATTTT